The next 20 T cell receptor beta chains were all read from a single sample in a study of OX40 agonist ivuxolimab in advanced cancers. TCRdb's table, derived via immunoSEQ multiplex PCR, lists solely in-frame clones and lacks some. This sample has tens of thousands of clones, with roughly 84% found just once. The input for sequencing was CD4+ or CD8+ T cells sorted from blood, taken in a trial of the OX40 agonist ivuxolimab. The receptors here all came from an adult with an advanced solid tumor such as melanoma, head and neck, liver or kidney cancer.

In its sample, this clone was seen once. The chain couples TRBV2 to TRBJ1-2; 7 nucleotides line up with TRBD1. This CDR3 contains 15 residues. In germline, CDR1 is SNHLY, CDR2 FYNNEI. Trimming cost V 6 bases and J 0 bases; bases outside gene matches: 7. DNA of the CDR3: TGTGCCAGCAGGCAACGGACAGGTACTAACTATGGCTACACCTTC. The encoded protein is CASRQRTGTNYGYTF.

This chain uses TRBV27 with TRBJ1-1; D is perhaps TRBD1 (5 bases). The ends were cut back, 3 bases at V and 3 bases at J, with 11 bases in the middle. The CDR3 consists of 14 residues. The V gene's germline CDR1 is MNHEY and CDR2 SMNVEV (reference sequence). Here the CDR3 DNA reads TGTGCCAGCAGTTTTGGGGGTGGGGACACTGAAGCTTTCTTT. It is translated as CASSFGGGDTEAFF.

The CDR3, as DNA: TGTGCCAGCAGCTGGGGCCCGGGACAGGGGGACGAGCAGTACTTC. Its protein is CASSWGPGQGDEQYF. The rearrangement joins TRBV5-4 to TRBJ2-7, with 11 bases lining up with TRBD1. Germline V gene data show CDR1 as SGHNT and CDR2 as YYREEE (reference sequence). This CDR3 has 15 residues. V was pared by 3 bases and J by 5 bases, with 7 bases of the junction left unmatched. The full variable domain, in which reference TRBV5-4 and TRBJ2-7 provide the parts outside the CDR3, is ETGVTQSPTHLIKTRGQQVTLRCSSQSGHNTVSWYQQALGQGPQFIFQYYREEENGRGNFPPRFSGLQFPNYSSELNVNALELDDSALYLCASSWGPGQGDEQYFGPGTRLTVT.

This chain connects TRBV27 to TRBJ2-3; TRBD2 might be the D (7 bases). This CDR3 has 14 residues. Germline V gives CDR1 MNHEY, CDR2 SMNVEV (reference sequence). Deletions cut 5 bases from V and 2 bases from J, with 11 bases between. The DNA for the CDR3 is TGTGCCAGCAGTCTCGGGGGGCACACAGATACGCAGTATTTT. The encoded protein is CASSLGGHTDTQYF.

The chain couples TRBV27 to TRBJ2-1; 13 nucleotides align to TRBD2. Germline lookup yields CDR1 MNHEY and CDR2 SMNVEV (reference sequence). V trimming: 4 bases; J trimming: 7 bases; junction bases outside the gene matches: 10. The CDR3 is 17 residues long. CDR3 sequence reads: CASSSETSGRIRNEQFF. The CDR3 coding sequence is TGTGCCAGCAGTTCCGAGACTAGCGGGAGGATACGGAATGAGCAGTTCTTC.

This clone was counted a single time. V gene TRBV7-3 combines with J gene TRBJ2-2; 8 bases map to TRBD1. After removal of 5 bases from V and 7 bases from J, the junction contained 12 bases not matched to a gene. This CDR3 spans 16 amino acids. Germline CDR1 SGHTA, CDR2 FQGTGA. This CDR3 reads CASSPRTGQHGGELFF. Written as DNA, the CDR3 is TGTGCCAGCAGCCCGAGGACAGGGCAGCATGGCGGGGAGCTGTTTTTT.

This rearrangement joins TRBV18 to TRBJ1-2; unclear D gene. CDR3 size: 15 residues. Germline V gives CDR1 KGHSH, CDR2 LQKENI. Trimming removed 3 bases from V and 6 bases from J, with 17 bases in between. DNA for the CDR3: TGTGCCAGCTCACCGGCCCAGGCCCTTAAGGATGGCTACACCTTC. Protein product: CASSPAQALKDGYTF.

As to this clone: Other DNA sequences in this specimen translate into the identical CDR3. This chain connects TRBV2 to TRBJ1-5; TRBD1 is a possible D gene (5 bases). This CDR3 contains 13 residues. The ends were cut back, 5 bases at V and 5 bases at J, with 10 bases in the middle. CDR1 is SNHLY and CDR2 is FYNNEI in the germline V gene. CDR3 amino acids: CASSRDRDQPQHF. CDR3 sequence (DNA): TGTGCCAGCAGTAGGGACCGAGATCAGCCCCAGCATTTT.

The chain recombines TRBV7-3 with TRBJ2-2; D is possibly TRBD2 (7 bases). Germline lookup yields CDR1 SGHTA and CDR2 FQGTGA. V shed 5 bases and J shed 4 bases, with 17 bases lying between them. CDR3 length: 16 amino acids. As DNA, the CDR3 is TGTGCCAGCAGCCCCATGCCGGCGGGGGCCACCGGGGAGCTGTTTTTT. Amino acids: CASSPMPAGATGELFF.

V usage is TRBV2 and J usage is TRBJ1-1; no clear D gene. Trimming took off 6 bases at V and 3 bases at J, with 8 bases between the two ends. The CDR3 covers 12 residues. CDR1 and CDR2 (germline): SNHLY, FYNNEI. In nucleotides, the CDR3 is TGTGCCAGCAGACTGGGAGACACTGAAGCTTTCTTT. It is translated as CASRLGDTEAFF.

The chain employs TRBV5-8 and TRBJ1-5; D is unresolved. This CDR3 is 15 amino acids long. The germline V gene has CDR1 SGHTS and CDR2 YDEGEE. Trimming shortened V by 1 base and J by 5 bases, and 13 bases separated the two germline ends. CDR3 sequence reads: CASSLFLGFDQPQHF. The CDR3 DNA reads as TGTGCCAGCAGCTTGTTTTTGGGTTTTGATCAGCCCCAGCATTTT.

The V and J genes are TRBV29-1 and TRBJ1-1, with D maybe TRBD1 (5 bases). This CDR3 has 14 residues. Between the trimmed V and J ends, which lost 7 bases and 0 bases, there was a span of 15 bases. Germline V gene data show CDR1 as SQVTM and CDR2 as ANQGSEA. This CDR3 is CSAFTGAMNTEAFF. In nucleotides, the CDR3 is TGCAGCGCATTCACCGGGGCAATGAACACTGAAGCTTTCTTT.

The chain links TRBV19 to TRBJ2-1; D perhaps matches TRBD2 (5 bases). V gave up 3 bases and J gave up 7 bases, with 13 bases separating them. Germline assignment: CDR1 LNHDA and CDR2 SQIVND (reference sequence). This CDR3 spans 14 amino acids. CDR3 region: CASSMSASYNEQFF. CDR3 bases: TGTGCCAGTAGTATGTCGGCTAGCTATAATGAGCAGTTCTTC.

The table lists this clone with a count of one. The chain uses TRBV6-5 and TRBJ2-5, with TRBD1 identical over 8 bases. The CDR3 runs to 15 residues. V gave up 5 bases and J gave up 3 bases; unmatched junction bases: 8. The germline gives CDR1 MNHEY, CDR2 SVGAGI. The CDR3 bases are TGTGCCAGCAGTCCCCGCCGGGACAGGAAAGAGACCCAGTACTTC. Translating gives CASSPRRDRKETQYF.

The gene calls are TRBV7-9 and TRBJ2-5; D is perhaps TRBD2 (6 bases). Germline loops: CDR1 SEHNR, CDR2 FQNEAQ (reference sequence). The CDR3 runs 12 residues. V was cut by 4 bases and J by 5 bases, with 8 bases left in between. For the CDR3, the DNA is TGTGCCAGCAGCTGGGGGGACGAGACCCAGTACTTC. Residues: CASSWGDETQYF.

As concerns this clone: The sample holds other DNA sequences that translate to the same CDR3. V usage is TRBV2 and J usage is TRBJ1-5; a possible D gene is TRBD1 (5 bases). Germline V lookup: CDR1 SNHLY, CDR2 FYNNEI. The V end was cut by 4 bases, the J end by 1 base, with 14 bases between. This CDR3 is 16 amino acids long. CDR3 sequence (DNA): TGTGCCAGCAGTGGGGGCAGTCTGTACAGCAATCAGCCCCAGCATTTT. This translates into CASSGGSLYSNQPQHF.

The chain employs TRBV19 and TRBJ2-3; 7 bases fit TRBD2. Trimming at V came to 3 bases and at J to 4 bases, leaving 4 bases not matched to a gene. The germline gives CDR1 LNHDA, CDR2 SQIVND (reference sequence). This CDR3 contains 14 residues. DNA of the CDR3: TGTGCCAGTAGTATGGCGGGAGTCTCAGATACGCAGTATTTT. It is translated as CASSMAGVSDTQYF.

The chain joins TRBV19 to TRBJ2-1; D not resolved. Germline loops: CDR1 LNHDA, CDR2 SQIVND (reference sequence). The CDR3 is made up of 12 amino acids. The V and J ends lost 5 bases and 8 bases respectively, with 10 bases between them. The CDR3 coding sequence is TGTGCCAGTAGTCGGATAGCACATGAGCAGTTCTTC. Translation gives CASSRIAHEQFF. Complete variable domain (other parts from reference TRBV19 and TRBJ2-1): DGGITQSPKYLFRKEGQNVTLSCEQNLNHDAMYWYRQDPGQGLRLIYYSQIVNDFQKGDIAEGYSVSREKKESFPLTVTSAQKNPTAFYLCASSRIAHEQFFGPGTRLTVL.

V is TRBV9 and J is TRBJ2-1; the match to TRBD2 covers 7 bases. The germline CDR1 and CDR2 sequences are SGDLS and YYNGEE. The CDR3 spans 16 residues. V was clipped by 2 bases and J by 0 bases; unmatched bases: 5. The DNA for the CDR3 is TGTGCCAGCAGCGTCGTAGGGAGGGCCTCCTACAATGAGCAGTTCTTC. It yields the protein CASSVVGRASYNEQFF.

The sample holds a few counts of this clone. This chain links TRBV9 with TRBJ1-6, with 9 nucleotides matching TRBD1. Trimming cost V 3 bases and J 7 bases; bases outside gene matches: 8. CDR1 and CDR2 (germline): SGDLS, YYNGEE. The CDR3 has 16 amino acids. In nucleotides, the CDR3 is TGTGCCAGCAGCGGTCACCGGGACAGGGTAAATTCACCCCTCCACTTT. This codes for CASSGHRDRVNSPLHF.